This T cell receptor (beta chain) was retrieved from a study of post-analysis software for immune sequencing data (dated by TCRdb to 2013 to 2016). With regard to the full study: The recorded disease courses included relapsing-remitting, secondary progressive and progressive-relapsing multiple sclerosis, and some patients had no subtype annotation. Patient repertoires were compared against around twelve previously published healthy control repertoires from donors aged roughly 6 to 28 years. A subset of samples was prepared in parallel using single-end sample barcoding, then pooled and co-amplified after Illumina adapter ligation.

Worth noting for this clonotype: The antigen it binds to is not known. Base qualities were left out, and no much larger clone turns up one base away.

Libraries were prepared through PCR. Sequenced on an Illumina HiSeq 2500. To reduce PCR and sequencing biases, unique molecular identifiers were incorporated into the TCR beta cDNA libraries. Per 1 to 10 million input T cells, roughly 500,000 cDNA molecules were obtained, such that each molecule approximated one T cell. The patient libraries were prepared and sequenced using the same protocol as the earlier healthy control dataset. Within a given batch, samples were prepared together, multiplexed and sequenced on the same HiSeq lane. The study's processing was this. MIGEC handled the raw barcoded reads, throwing out single-read molecular identifier groups before consensus assembly and CDR3 extraction. VDJtools was used for post-analysis of the clonotype tables, with diversity normalized by down-sampling every dataset to the smallest sample size. In repertoire overlap clustering, CDR3 amino acid sequences, but not nucleotide sequences, were matched to correct batch-related cross-sample contamination. TCRdb reworked the public reads: Q25 trimming with fastp, MiXCR clone assembly, productive beta chains retained. Each CDR3 protein gets just one entry, which takes the most common genes and DNA from the rows behind it. The V and J calls shown here were made by TCRdb, not taken from the authors' results. The sample table records under 650,000 distinct CDR3 sequences; roughly 46% of these occur just once. Roughly 1.7% of the sample goes to the ten largest clones.

From a lookup of the germline V gene (reference sequence), CDR1 and CDR2 are LNHDA and SQIVND. At the junction V is shortened by 7 bases and J by 3 bases, with 10 bases in between. The CDR3 covers 13 residues, taking in both the cysteine and the phenylalanine. Left in the record is the CDR3 DNA by itself, 39 bases read in frame from the first base. Broader findings and caveats from the paper: Direct clustering with F measure showed strong co-clustering of samples prepared in the same batch, prompting a batch-effect correction. Multiple sclerosis patients had significantly lower normalized Chao1 diversity than controls, a result that suggests substantial peripheral T-cell clonal expansion. Patients showed significantly higher frequencies than controls for roughly five TRBV segments, among them TRBV5-6, TRBV5-1 and TRBV20-1. The multiple sclerosis patient group was slightly younger than the control group.

To demonstrate the VDJtools post-analysis software, the study profiled TCR beta repertoires from the peripheral blood of about a dozen young patients with multiple sclerosis. The multiple sclerosis patients were children and adolescents between roughly 6 and 16 years of age. The clonotype was recovered from a girl under 18 with multiple sclerosis. Sample: blood. The chain couples TRBV19 to TRBJ1-5, with the identity of the D gene unclear. This receptor has the CDR3 CASTSGNNQPQHF. The bases read TGTGCCAGTACCTCGGGGAACAATCAGCCCCAGCATTTT.